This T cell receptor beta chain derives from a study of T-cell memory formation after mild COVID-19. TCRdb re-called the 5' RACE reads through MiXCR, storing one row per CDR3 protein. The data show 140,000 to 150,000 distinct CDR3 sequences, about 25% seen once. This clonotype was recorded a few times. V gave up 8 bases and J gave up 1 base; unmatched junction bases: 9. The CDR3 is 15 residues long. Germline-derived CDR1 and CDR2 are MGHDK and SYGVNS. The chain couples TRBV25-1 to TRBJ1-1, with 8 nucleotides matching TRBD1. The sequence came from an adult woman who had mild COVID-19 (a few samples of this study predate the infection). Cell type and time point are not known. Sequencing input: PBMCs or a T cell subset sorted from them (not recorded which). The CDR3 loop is CASCQDREANTEAFF. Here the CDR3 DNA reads TGTGCCAGCTGTCAGGACAGGGAGGCGAACACTGAAGCTTTCTTT.